This T cell receptor (beta chain) stems from a study of Ad26.COV2.S vaccination and SARS-CoV-2 variants. Study-wide context: The donor participated in the COV1001 trial, in its Ad26.COV2.S arm. Ad26.COV2.S given intramuscularly, once or twice 56 days apart.

Assay: immunoSEQ multiplex PCR; the TCRdb copy retains only in-frame clones and omits some. The table has 350,000 to 400,000 clones, 70% to 90% seen once. V was trimmed by 7 bases and J by 8 bases, leaving 11 bases between them. In germline, CDR1 is DFQATT, CDR2 SNEGSKA (reference sequence). The CDR3 covers 11 residues. Regarding the study as a whole: There was reportedly substantial breadth in spike-specific CD8+ and CD4+ T cell responses after vaccination. Participants given vaccine showed non-spike TCR breadth similar to that of placebo recipients.

Treatment described: around 19 received Ad26.COV2.S at low or high dose, single or two shots; about 5 received placebo; per-sample allocation not given. Material that was analyzed had been drawn on day 63 after the first vaccine or placebo injection. Regarding this clone: Its target is unknown.

The chain links TRBV20-1 to TRBJ1-4; unclear D gene. The source is a person aged 18-65 years who received the Ad26.COV2.S COVID-19 vaccine or a placebo. The sample in question was peripheral blood, obtained in a trial of Ad26.COV2.S vaccine versus placebo. CDR3 sequence (DNA): TGCAGTGTCAGAATCGGCGAAAAACTGTTTTTT. This encodes CSVRIGEKLFF.